Listed below are T cell receptor beta chains from one sample, sequenced in a study of cytomegalovirus exposure and HLA in healthy donors. Data came from immunoSEQ multiplex PCR; TCRdb stores just in-frame clones and leaves some out. The repertoire holds 150,000 or so clones, with approximately 79% as singletons. Sequenced: PBMCs. The receptors derive from a woman aged 35 to 49 in good health and CMV-seropositive. Each CDR3 is given with its conserved first and last residue. D genes are given only for firm matches. The size entry is marked missing in some rows and otherwise reads once, few, many or a size class.

-	TRBV18	TRBJ1-2	-	CASSPPAEPYGYTF
-	TRBV4-1	TRBJ1-5	-	CASSQERSGINQPQHF
once	TRBV10-3	TRBJ1-1	-	CAISARGSEAFF
-	TRBV10-3	TRBJ2-2	TRBD1	CAISKDRDRNTGELFF
-	TRBV6-1	TRBJ1-6	TRBD1	CASSPQGAYNPPLHF
-	TRBV27	TRBJ2-1	-	CASSVQHSYNEQFF
once	TRBV4-1	TRBJ2-5	TRBD2	CASSRTAGGLETQYF
-	TRBV2	TRBJ2-2	-	CASSTGPGELFF
-	TRBV9	TRBJ1-2	-	CASSVGVAGHGYTF
once	TRBV30	TRBJ1-6	-	CAWNTGFSPLHF
-	TRBV7-3	TRBJ2-7	-	CASSPGPAGTGYEQYF
-	TRBV20-1	TRBJ2-7	-	CSAPGPGEQYF
-	TRBV13	TRBJ1-2	-	CASSSGTRNGCTF
-	TRBV11-2	TRBJ2-5	TRBD2	CASSPRGDLYQETQYF
-	TRBV6-1	TRBJ2-7	-	CASRQESSYEQYF
once	TRBV14	TRBJ1-4	-	CASSQDGRRAEKLFF
-	TRBV7-9	TRBJ1-4	TRBD1	CASSLGGTGAEKLFF
few	TRBV4-1	TRBJ2-3	TRBD2	CASSLGLVDTQYF
-	TRBV5-4	TRBJ2-2	TRBD2	CASSLWTSTGGELFF
-	TRBV28	TRBJ1-6	-	CASSLGGGRPLHF
-	TRBV9	TRBJ2-7	-	CASSVGQGWYEQYF
once	TRBV10-3	TRBJ1-4	-	CAISEMIRGGGTNEKLFF
-	TRBV11-2	TRBJ2-6	-	CASSLVVMAGSGANVLTF
-	TRBV7-9	TRBJ2-5	TRBD2	CASSLAGGGETQYF
-	TRBV7-3	TRBJ2-7	-	CASSLGASSDKYF
-	TRBV19	TRBJ2-5	TRBD2	CASSIRSGGSQETQYF
-	TRBV11-1	TRBJ2-5	TRBD1	CASSPWTGGNQETQYF
-	TRBV5-6	TRBJ2-2	TRBD1	CASRTGTTGELFF
-	TRBV23-1	TRBJ1-1	-	CASPVCEGHGGDTEAFF